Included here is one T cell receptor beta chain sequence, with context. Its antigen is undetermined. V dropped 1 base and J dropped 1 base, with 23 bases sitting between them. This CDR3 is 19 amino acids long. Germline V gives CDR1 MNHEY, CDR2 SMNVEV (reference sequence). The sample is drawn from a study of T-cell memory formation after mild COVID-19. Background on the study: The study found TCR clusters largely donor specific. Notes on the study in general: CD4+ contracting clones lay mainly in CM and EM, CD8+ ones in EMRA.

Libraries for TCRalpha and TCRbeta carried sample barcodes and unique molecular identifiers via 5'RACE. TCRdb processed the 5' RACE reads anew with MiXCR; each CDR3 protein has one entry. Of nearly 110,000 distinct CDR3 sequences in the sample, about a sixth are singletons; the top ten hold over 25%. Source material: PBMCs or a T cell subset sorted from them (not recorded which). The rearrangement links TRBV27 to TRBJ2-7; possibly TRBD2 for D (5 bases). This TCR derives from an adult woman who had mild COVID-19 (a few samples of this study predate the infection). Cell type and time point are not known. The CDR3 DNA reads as TGTGCCAGCAGTTTATATTCAACGACAAGCGGACGGAATTCCTACGAGCAGTACTTC. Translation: CASSLYSTTSGRNSYEQYF.